The T cell receptor (beta chain) under discussion was sequenced for a study of T cell changes during pregnancy in multiple sclerosis. Germline CDR1 SGHTA, CDR2 FQGNSA. V was trimmed by 3 bases and J by 7 bases, leaving 13 bases between them. This CDR3 has 15 amino acids. Data came from immunoSEQ multiplex PCR; TCRdb stores just in-frame clones and leaves some out. The sample has approximately 70,000 clones; about 90% are singletons. The origin of this receptor is a female donor with multiple sclerosis, enrolled in a pregnancy study. Sequences were derived from CD4+ T cells from peripheral blood mononuclear cells, sampled before pregnancy. This sequence joins TRBV7-2 and TRBJ1-6; TRBD1 might be the D (5 bases). The CDR3 DNA is TGTGCCAGCAGCTTCAACACAGGAGGGAATTCACCCCTCCACTTT. This codes for CASSFNTGGNSPLHF.